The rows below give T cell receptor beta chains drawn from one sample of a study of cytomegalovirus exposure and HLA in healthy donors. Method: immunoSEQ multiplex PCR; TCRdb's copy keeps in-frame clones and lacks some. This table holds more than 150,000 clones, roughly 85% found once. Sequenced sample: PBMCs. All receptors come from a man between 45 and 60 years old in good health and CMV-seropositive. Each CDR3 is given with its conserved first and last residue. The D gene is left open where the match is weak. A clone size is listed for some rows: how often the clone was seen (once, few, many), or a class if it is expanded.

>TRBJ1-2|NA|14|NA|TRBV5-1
CASSRETDTMPYTF
TGCGCCAGCAGCCGGGAGACAGATACTATGCCCTACACCTTC
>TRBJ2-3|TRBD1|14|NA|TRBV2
CASGRQGSTDTQYF
TGTGCCAGCGGCCGACAGGGCAGCACAGATACGCAGTATTTT
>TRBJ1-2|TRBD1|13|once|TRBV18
CASSPDRGIGYTF
TGTGCCAGCTCACCCGACAGGGGGATCGGCTACACCTTC
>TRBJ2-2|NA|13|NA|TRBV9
CASSALFTGELFF
TGTGCCAGCAGCGCCCTTTTTACCGGGGAGCTGTTTTTT
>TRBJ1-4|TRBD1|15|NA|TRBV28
CASSLVGGQGEKLFF
TGTGCCAGCAGTTTGGTAGGGGGCCAGGGCGAAAAACTGTTTTTT
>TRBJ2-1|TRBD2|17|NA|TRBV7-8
CASSSLRTSGSYNEQFF
TGTGCCAGCAGCTCTCTAAGGACTAGCGGCTCCTACAATGAGCAGTTCTTC
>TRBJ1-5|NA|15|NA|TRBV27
CASSLGQGGNQPQHF
TGTGCCAGCAGTTTAGGGCAGGGTGGCAATCAGCCCCAGCATTTT
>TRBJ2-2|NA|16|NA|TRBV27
CASRTAGGKDTGELFF
TGTGCCAGCAGGACCGCTGGGGGGAAGGACACCGGGGAGCTGTTTTTT
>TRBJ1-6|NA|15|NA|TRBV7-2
CASSLVAGINSPLHF
TGTGCCAGCAGCTTAGTAGCGGGGATTAATTCACCCCTCCACTTT
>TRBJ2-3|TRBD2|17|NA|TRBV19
CASRGGGTSRNTDTQYF
TGTGCCAGTAGGGGGGGTGGGACTAGCCGAAACACAGATACGCAGTATTTT
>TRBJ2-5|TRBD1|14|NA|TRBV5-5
CASSLGQGRETQYF
TGTGCCAGCAGCTTGGGACAGGGGAGAGAGACCCAGTACTTC
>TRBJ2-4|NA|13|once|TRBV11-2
CASSLGNRDSQYF
TGTGCCAGCAGCTTAGGGAACCGGGACTCACAGTACTTC
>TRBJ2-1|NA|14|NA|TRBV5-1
CASTPSEGISEQFF
TGCGCCAGCACCCCTTCGGAGGGGATCTCTGAGCAGTTCTTC
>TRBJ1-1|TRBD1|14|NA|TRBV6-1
CASSNTGDGTEAFF
TGTGCCAGCAGTAATACAGGGGATGGAACTGAAGCTTTCTTT
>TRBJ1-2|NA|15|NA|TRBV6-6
CASSGSGVAVHGYTF
TGTGCCAGCAGTGGCTCGGGGGTCGCTGTGCATGGCTACACCTTC
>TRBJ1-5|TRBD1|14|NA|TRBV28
CATRSPGGHQPQHF
TGTGCGACACGCTCCCCAGGGGGTCATCAGCCCCAGCATTTT
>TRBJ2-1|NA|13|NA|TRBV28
CASSAGTYNEQFF
TGTGCCAGCAGTGCGGGGACTTACAATGAGCAGTTCTTC
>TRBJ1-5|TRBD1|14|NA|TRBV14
CASSQTGRGQPQHF
TGTGCCAGCAGCCAGACAGGGCGCGGTCAGCCCCAGCATTTT
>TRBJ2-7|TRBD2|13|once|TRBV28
CASSFLAAYEQYF
TGTGCCAGCAGTTTCCTAGCGGCCTACGAGCAGTACTTC
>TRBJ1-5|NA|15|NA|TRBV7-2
CASSLGLTSNQPQHF
TGTGCCAGCAGCTTAGGACTGACTAGCAATCAGCCCCAGCATTTT
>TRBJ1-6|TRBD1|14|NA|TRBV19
CASSKGQEGSPLHF
TGTGCCAGTAGTAAGGGACAGGAAGGGTCACCCCTCCACTTT
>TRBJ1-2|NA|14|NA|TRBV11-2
CASSLKSRGGGYTF
TGTGCCAGCAGCTTAAAATCCCGAGGTGGTGGCTACACCTTC
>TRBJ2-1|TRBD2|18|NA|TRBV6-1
CASSEAFGAGGLYNEQFF
TGTGCCAGCAGTGAAGCTTTTGGAGCGGGGGGCCTCTACAATGAGCAGTTCTTC
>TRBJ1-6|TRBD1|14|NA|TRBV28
CASIVQGAVSPLHF
TGTGCCAGCATCGTACAGGGGGCAGTTTCACCCCTCCACTTT
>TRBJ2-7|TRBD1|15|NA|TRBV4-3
CASSQERGPFYEQYF
TGCGCCAGCAGCCAAGAGAGGGGGCCTTTTTACGAGCAGTACTTC
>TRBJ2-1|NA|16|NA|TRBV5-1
CASSLSLGADYNEQFF
TGCGCCAGCAGCTTGTCTCTGGGGGCGGATTACAATGAGCAGTTCTTC